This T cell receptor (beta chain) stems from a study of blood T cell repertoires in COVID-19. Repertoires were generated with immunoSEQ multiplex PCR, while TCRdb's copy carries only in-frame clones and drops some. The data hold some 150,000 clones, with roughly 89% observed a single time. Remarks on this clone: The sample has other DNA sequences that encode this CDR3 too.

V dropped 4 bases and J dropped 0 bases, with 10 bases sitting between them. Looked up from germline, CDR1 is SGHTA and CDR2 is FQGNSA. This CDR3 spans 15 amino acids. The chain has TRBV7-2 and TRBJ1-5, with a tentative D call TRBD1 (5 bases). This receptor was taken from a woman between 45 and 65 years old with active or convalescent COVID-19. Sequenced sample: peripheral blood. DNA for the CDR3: TGTGCCAGCAGCTCCGGACATTCTAGCAATCAGCCCCAGCATTTT. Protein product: CASSSGHSSNQPQHF.